These 2 T cell receptor beta chains were sequenced from one sample in a study of cytomegalovirus exposure and HLA in healthy donors. The study ran its PCR with 60 Vbeta and 13 Jbeta primers. Here immunoSEQ multiplex PCR was the method, and the copy in TCRdb shows in-frame clones only, minus some. The sample gives approximately 150,000 clones, roughly 77% of which show up once; approximately 3.7% is in the top ten. Sequencing used PBMCs. All receptors come from a man aged 30-40 years in good health and CMV-seropositive.

The genes are TRBV4-1 and TRBJ2-3, with TRBD1 matching over 7 bases. The CDR3 consists of 19 residues. Losses at the gene ends were 4 bases for V and 5 bases for J; bases not matched to a gene: 21. Germline V lookup: CDR1 MGHRA, CDR2 YSYEKL. The CDR3 DNA is TGCGCCAGCAGCCTAGGCGCCGCGTTTAAGAGACAGGGAAAAGATACGCAGTATTTT. This gives the protein CASSLGAAFKRQGKDTQYF.

This chain uses TRBV14 with TRBJ2-3; no reliable D call. The germline V gene encodes CDR1 SGHDN and CDR2 FVKESK. The CDR3 contains 13 residues. Trimming pared 4 bases from V and 4 bases from J, leaving 9 bases between. CDR3 loop: CASSPYWSDTQYF. The CDR3, as DNA: TGTGCCAGCAGCCCGTACTGGTCAGATACGCAGTATTTT.